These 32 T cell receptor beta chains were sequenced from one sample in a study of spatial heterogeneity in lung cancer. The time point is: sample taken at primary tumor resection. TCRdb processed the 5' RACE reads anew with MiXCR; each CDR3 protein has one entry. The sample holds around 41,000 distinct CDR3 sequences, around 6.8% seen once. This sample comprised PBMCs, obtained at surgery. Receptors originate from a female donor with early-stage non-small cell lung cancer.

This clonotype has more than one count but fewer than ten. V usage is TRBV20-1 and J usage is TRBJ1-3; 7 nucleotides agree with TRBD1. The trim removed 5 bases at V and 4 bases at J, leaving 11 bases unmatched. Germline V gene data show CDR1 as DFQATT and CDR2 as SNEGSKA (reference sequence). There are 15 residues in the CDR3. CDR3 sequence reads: CSASPLGGQGNTIYF. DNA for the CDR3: TGCAGTGCTTCACCATTAGGGGGCCAGGGAAACACCATATATTTT.

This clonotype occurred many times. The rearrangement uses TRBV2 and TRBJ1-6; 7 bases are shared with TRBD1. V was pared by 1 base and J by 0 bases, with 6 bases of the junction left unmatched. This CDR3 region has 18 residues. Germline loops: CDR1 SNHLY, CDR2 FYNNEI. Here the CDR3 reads CASSEGGQLNSYNSPLHF. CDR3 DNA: TGTGCCAGCAGTGAAGGGGGACAGCTCAACTCCTATAATTCACCCCTCCACTTT.

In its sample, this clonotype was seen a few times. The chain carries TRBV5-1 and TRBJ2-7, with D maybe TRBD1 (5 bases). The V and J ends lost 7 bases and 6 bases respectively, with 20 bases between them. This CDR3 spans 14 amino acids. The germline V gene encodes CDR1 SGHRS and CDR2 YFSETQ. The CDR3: CASRREGVPGEQYF. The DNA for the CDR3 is TGCGCCAGCCGTCGAGAAGGGGTTCCGGGCGAGCAGTACTTC.

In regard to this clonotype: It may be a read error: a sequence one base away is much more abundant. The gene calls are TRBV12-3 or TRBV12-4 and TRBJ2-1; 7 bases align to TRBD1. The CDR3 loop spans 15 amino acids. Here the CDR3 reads CAGSSRDRVRNEQFF. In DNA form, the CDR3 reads TGTGCCGGCAGTTCTAGAGACAGGGTCCGCAATGAGCAGTTCTTC.

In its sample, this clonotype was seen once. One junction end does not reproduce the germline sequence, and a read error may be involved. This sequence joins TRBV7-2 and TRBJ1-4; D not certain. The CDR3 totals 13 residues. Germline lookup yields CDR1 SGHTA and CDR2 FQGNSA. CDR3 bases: TGTGCCGGCAGCGCAGACAATAATGAAAAACTGTTTTTT. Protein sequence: CAGSADNNEKLFF.

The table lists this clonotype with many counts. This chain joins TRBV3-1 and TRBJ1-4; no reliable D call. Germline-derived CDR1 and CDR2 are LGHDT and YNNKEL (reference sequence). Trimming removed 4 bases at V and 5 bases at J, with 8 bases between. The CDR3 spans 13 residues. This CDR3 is CASSPGFNEKLFF. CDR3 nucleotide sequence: TGTGCCAGCAGCCCCGGGTTCAATGAAAAACTGTTTTTT.

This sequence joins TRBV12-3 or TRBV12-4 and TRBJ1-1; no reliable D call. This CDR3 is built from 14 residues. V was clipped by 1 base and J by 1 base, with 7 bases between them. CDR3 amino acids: CASSLGRRNTEAFF. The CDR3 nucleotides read TGTGCCAGCAGTTTAGGGCGGAGGAACACTGAAGCTTTCTTT.

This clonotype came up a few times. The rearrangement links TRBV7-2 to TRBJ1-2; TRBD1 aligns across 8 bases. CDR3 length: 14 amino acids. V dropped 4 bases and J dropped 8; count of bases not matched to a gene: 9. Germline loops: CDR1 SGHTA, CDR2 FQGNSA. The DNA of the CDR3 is TGTGCCAGCAGCTCCCCAGGGGGCGGAAAAGGCTACACCTTC. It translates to CASSSPGGGKGYTF.

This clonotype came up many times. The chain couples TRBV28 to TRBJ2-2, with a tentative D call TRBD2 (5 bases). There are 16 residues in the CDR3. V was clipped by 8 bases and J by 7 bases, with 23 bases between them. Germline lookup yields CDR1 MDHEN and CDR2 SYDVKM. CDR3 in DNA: TGTGCCAGCCTTTCTGGTAGCGCCCAGTACGGCGGGGAGCTGTTTTTT. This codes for CASLSGSAQYGGELFF.

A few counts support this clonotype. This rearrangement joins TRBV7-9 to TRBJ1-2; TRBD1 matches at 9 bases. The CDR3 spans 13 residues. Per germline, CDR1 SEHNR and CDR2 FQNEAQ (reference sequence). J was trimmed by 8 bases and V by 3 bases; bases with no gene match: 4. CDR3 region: CASSFGQGKGYTF. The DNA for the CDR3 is TGTGCCAGCAGCTTTGGACAGGGGAAGGGCTACACCTTC.

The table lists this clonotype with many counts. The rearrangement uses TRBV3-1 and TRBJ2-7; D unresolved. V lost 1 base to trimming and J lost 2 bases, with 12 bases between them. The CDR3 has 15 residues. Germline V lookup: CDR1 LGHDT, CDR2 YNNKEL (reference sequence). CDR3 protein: CASSQGGFSPYEQYF. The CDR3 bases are TGTGCCAGCAGCCAAGGCGGTTTCTCCCCCTACGAGCAGTACTTC.

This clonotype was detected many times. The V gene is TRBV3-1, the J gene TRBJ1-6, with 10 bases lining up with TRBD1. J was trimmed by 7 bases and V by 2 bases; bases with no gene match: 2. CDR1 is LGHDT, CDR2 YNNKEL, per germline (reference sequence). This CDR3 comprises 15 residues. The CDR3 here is CASSQRDRGNSPLHF. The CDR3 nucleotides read TGTGCCAGCAGCCAACGGGACAGGGGCAATTCACCCCTCCACTTT.

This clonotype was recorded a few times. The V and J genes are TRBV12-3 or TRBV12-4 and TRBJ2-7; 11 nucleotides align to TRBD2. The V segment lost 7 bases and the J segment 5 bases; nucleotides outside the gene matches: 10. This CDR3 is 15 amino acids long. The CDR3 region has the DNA TGTGCCAGCAACCCCACTAGCGGGGGATTCAACGAGCAGTACTTC. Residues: CASNPTSGGFNEQYF.

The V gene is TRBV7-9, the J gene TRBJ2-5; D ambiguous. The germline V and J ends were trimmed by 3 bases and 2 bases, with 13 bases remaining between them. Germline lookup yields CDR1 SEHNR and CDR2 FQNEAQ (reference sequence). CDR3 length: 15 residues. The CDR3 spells CASSLLTAPQETQYF. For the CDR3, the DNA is TGTGCCAGCAGCTTGTTGACGGCACCGCAAGAGACCCAGTACTTC.

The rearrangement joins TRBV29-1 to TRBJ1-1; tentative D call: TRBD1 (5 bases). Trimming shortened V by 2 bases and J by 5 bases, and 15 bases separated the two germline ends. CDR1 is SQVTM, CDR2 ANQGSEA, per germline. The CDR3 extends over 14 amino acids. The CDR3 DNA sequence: TGCAGCGTTGAACTCTACGGGGCGCAAACTGAAGCTTTCTTT. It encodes CSVELYGAQTEAFF.

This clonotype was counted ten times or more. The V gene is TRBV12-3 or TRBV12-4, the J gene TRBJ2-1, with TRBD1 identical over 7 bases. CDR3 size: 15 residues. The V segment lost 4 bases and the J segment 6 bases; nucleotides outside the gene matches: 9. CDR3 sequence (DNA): TGTGCCAGCAGTTCTAGAGACAGGGTCCGCAATGAGCAGTTCTTC. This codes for CASSSRDRVRNEQFF.

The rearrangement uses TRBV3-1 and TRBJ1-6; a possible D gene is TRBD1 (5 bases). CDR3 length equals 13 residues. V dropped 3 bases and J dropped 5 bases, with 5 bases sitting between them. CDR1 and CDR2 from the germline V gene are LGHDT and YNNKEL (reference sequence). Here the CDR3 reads CASSQTDNSPLHF. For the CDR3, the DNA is TGTGCCAGCAGCCAGACAGATAATTCACCCCTCCACTTT.

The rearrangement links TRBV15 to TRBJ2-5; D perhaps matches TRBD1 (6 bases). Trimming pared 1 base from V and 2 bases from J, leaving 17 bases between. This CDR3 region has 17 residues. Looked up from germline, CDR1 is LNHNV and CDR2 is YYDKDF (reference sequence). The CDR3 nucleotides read TGTGCCACCAGCAGAGCTTACAGGGCGGCTCCACAAGAGACCCAGTACTTC. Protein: CATSRAYRAAPQETQYF.

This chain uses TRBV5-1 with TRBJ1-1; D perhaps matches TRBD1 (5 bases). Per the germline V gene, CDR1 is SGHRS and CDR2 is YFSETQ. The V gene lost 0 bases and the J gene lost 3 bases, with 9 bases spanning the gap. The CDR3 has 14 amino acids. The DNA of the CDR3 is TGCGCCAGCAGCTTGGCCATGGGGGACACTGAAGCTTTCTTT. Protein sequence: CASSLAMGDTEAFF.

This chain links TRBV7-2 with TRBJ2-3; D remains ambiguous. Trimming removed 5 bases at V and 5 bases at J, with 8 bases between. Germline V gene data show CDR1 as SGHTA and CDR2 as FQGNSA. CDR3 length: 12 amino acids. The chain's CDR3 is CASSQPGDTQYF. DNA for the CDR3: TGTGCCAGCAGCCAACCAGGAGATACGCAGTATTTT.

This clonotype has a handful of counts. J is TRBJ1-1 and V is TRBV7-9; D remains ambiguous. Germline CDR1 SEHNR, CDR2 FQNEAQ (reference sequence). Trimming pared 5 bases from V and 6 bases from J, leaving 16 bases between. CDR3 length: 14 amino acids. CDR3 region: CASSPRTPGPEAFF. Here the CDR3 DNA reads TGTGCCAGCAGCCCCAGGACCCCGGGCCCTGAAGCTTTCTTT.

For the CDR3, the DNA is TGTGCCAGCATCCCACCGGGGGCTAACACTGAAGCTTTCTTT. The encoded protein is CASIPPGANTEAFF. This rearrangement joins TRBV6-5 to TRBJ1-1; the D gene is possibly TRBD1 (6 bases). The CDR3 extends over 14 amino acids. V was clipped by 7 bases and J by 2 bases, with 14 bases between them. Germline CDR1 MNHEY, CDR2 SVGAGI.

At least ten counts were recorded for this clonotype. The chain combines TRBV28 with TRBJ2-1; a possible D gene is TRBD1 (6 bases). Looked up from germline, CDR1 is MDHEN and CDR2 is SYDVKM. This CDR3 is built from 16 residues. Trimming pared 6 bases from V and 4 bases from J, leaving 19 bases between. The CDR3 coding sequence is TGTGCCAGCAGACCAGAGGACAGCGGCTTTTACAATGAGCAGTTCTTC. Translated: CASRPEDSGFYNEQFF.

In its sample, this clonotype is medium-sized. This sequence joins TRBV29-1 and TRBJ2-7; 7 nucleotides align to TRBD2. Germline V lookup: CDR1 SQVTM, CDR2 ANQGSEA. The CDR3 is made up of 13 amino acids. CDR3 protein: CTPREGYSYEQYF. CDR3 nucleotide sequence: TGCACTCCGAGGGAGGGTTACTCCTACGAGCAGTACTTC.

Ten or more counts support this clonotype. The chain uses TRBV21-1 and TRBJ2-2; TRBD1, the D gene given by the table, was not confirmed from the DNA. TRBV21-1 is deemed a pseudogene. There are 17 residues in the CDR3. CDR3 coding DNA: TGTGCCAGCACCTACGGACAGGGGGCCTTGAACACCGGGGAGCTGTTTTTT. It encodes CASTYGQGALNTGELFF.

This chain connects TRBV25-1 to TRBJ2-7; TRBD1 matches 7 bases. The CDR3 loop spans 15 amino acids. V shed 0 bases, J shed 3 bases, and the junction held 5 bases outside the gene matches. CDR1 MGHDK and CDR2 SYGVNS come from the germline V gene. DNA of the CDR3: TGTGCCAGCAGTGAATACCGGACAGGACGCTACGAGCAGTACTTC. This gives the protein CASSEYRTGRYEQYF.

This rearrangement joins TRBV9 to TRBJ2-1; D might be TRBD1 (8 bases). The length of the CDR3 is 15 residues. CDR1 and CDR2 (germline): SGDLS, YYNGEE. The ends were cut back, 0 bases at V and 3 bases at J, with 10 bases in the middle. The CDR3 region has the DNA TGTGCCAGCAGCGTAGACAGGGGGGGCTACAATGAGCAGTTCTTC. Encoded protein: CASSVDRGGYNEQFF.

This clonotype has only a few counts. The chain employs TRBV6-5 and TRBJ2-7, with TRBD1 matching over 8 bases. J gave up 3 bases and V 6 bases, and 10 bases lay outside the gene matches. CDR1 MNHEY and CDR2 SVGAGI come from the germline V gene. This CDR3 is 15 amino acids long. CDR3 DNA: TGTGCCAGCAGACCACGCAGGGACAGGCGCTACGAGCAGTACTTC. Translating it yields CASRPRRDRRYEQYF.

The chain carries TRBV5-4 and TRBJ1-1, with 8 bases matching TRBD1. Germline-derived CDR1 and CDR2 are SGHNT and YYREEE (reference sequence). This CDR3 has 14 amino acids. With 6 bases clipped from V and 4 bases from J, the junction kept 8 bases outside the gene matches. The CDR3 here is CASNPGQGLTEAFF. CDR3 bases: TGTGCCAGCAACCCCGGACAGGGTCTCACTGAAGCTTTCTTT.

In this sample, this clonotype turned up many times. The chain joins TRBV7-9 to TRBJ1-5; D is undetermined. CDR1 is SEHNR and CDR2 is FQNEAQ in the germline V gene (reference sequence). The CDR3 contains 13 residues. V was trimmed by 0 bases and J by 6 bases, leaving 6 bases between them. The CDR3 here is CASSLASSQPQHF. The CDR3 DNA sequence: TGTGCCAGCAGCTTAGCTAGCTCTCAGCCCCAGCATTTT.

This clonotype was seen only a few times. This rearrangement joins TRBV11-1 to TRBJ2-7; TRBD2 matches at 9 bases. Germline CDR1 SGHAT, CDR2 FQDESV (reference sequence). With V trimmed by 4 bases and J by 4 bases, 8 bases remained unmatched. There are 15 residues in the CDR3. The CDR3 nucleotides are TGTGCCAGCAGCTCCACCGGGACTAGCTGGTACGAGCAGTACTTC. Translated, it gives CASSSTGTSWYEQYF.

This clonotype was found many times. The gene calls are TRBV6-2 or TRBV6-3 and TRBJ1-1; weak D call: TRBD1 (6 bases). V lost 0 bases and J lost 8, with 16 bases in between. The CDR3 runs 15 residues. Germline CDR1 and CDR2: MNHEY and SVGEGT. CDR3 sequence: CASSYSRTAIIEAFF. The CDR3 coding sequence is TGTGCCAGCAGTTACTCGAGGACAGCTATTATCGAAGCTTTCTTT.